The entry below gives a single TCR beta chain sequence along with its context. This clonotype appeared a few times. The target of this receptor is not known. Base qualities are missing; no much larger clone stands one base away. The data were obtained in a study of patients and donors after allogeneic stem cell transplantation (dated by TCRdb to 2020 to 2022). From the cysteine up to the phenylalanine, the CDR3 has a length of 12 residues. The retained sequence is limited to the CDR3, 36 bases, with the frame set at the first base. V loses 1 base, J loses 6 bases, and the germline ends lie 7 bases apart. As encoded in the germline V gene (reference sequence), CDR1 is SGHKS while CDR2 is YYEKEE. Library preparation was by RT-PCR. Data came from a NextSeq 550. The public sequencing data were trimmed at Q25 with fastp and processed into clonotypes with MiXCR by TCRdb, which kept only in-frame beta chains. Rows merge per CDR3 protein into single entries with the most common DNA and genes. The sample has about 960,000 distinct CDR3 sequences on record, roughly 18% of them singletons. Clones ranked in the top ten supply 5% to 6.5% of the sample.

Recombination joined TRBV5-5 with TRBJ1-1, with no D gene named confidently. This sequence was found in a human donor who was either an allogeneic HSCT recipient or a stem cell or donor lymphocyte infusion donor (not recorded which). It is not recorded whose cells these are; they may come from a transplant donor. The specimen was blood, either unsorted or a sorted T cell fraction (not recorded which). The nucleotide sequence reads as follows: TGTGCCAGCAGCTTGTTTGGGCCTGAAGCTTTCTTT. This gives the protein CASSLFGPEAFF.